The 8 T cell receptor beta chains presented below share a single source sample, sequenced in a study of blood T cells in healthy people across ages. With a J-beta primer mix and a sample-barcoded 5' primer, a second PCR ran about 7 to 11 cycles. From the 5' RACE reads, TCRdb called clonotypes with MiXCR, one entry per CDR3 protein. The sample includes about 1.4 million distinct CDR3 sequences, 59% of them seen just once. The sample taken for sequencing was blood. The receptors shown here come from a young man in good health.

The chain's CDR3 is CASSFGSPGPSTDTQYF. As DNA, the CDR3 is TGTGCCAGCAGTTTCGGTTCCCCGGGCCCTAGCACAGATACGCAGTATTTT. The chain links TRBV12-3 or TRBV12-4 to TRBJ2-3, with no clear D. The V end lost 3 bases, the J end lost 0 bases, and 16 bases lay between the germline ends. The CDR3 runs to 17 residues.

V and J are TRBV27 and TRBJ2-1; no clear D gene. CDR3 length equals 16 residues. Trimming removed 0 bases at V and 6 bases at J, with 15 bases between. Germline V CDR1 and CDR2: MNHEY, SMNVEV (reference sequence). CDR3 residues: CASSLSGPPRGNEQFF. The CDR3 nucleotides read TGTGCCAGCAGTTTATCGGGTCCCCCCAGAGGCAATGAGCAGTTCTTC.

This chain links TRBV7-2 with TRBJ2-3; 11 bases agree with TRBD2. J was trimmed by 2 bases and V by 1 base; bases with no gene match: 8. The germline gives CDR1 SGHTA, CDR2 FQGNSA. The CDR3 is made up of 18 amino acids. DNA of the CDR3: TGTGCCAGCAGCTTAGTAGAGACTAGCGGGGAACTCACAGATACGCAGTATTTT. Translated, it gives CASSLVETSGELTDTQYF.

The chain couples TRBV13 to TRBJ2-5; D call uncertain. Germline CDR1 and CDR2: PRHDT and FYEKMQ (reference sequence). The V end lost 2 bases, the J end lost 1 base, and 11 bases lay between the germline ends. The CDR3 extends over 15 amino acids. CDR3 nucleotides: TGTGCCAGCAGCTTACTGGGTCGGACCCAAGAGACCCAGTACTTC. Translated: CASSLLGRTQETQYF.

The sample holds many counts of this clonotype. The chain carries TRBV20-1 and TRBJ2-5; D might be TRBD2 (6 bases). The CDR3 sequence is 13 residues long. Germline-derived CDR1 and CDR2 are DFQATT and SNEGSKA (reference sequence). Deletions cut 2 bases from V and 4 bases from J, with 11 bases between. CDR3 in amino acids: CSARWGGRETQYF. CDR3 sequence (DNA): TGCAGTGCTAGATGGGGAGGTAGAGAGACCCAGTACTTC.

This clonotype showed up just a few times. The chain has TRBV5-1 and TRBJ2-6; D call uncertain. The CDR3 loop spans 15 amino acids. V lost 0 bases to trimming and J lost 0 bases, with 4 bases between them. The germline CDR1 and CDR2 sequences are SGHRS and YFSETQ. CDR3 residues: CASSLASSGANVLTF. CDR3 bases: TGCGCCAGCAGCTTGGCCTCCTCTGGGGCCAACGTCCTGACTTTC.

The J gene is TRBJ1-1, the V gene TRBV6-2 or TRBV6-3, with D maybe TRBD1 (6 bases). Per germline, CDR1 MNHEY and CDR2 SVGEGT. V gave up 4 bases and J gave up 0 bases, with 15 bases separating them. The CDR3 is 16 residues long. The CDR3 region is CASSSLRGSVNTEAFF. The CDR3 nucleotides are TGTGCCAGCAGTTCCCTCAGGGGATCCGTGAACACTGAAGCTTTCTTT.

This chain connects TRBV5-5 to TRBJ2-6; 7 bases align to TRBD1. Germline loops: CDR1 SGHKS, CDR2 YYEKEE (reference sequence). Germline trimming cut 0 bases from V and 0 bases from J; bases unmatched to any gene: 9. CDR3 size: 19 residues. CDR3 bases: TGTGCCAGCAGCTTGGTCCCCGGGACAGACTACTCTGGGGCCAACGTCCTGACTTTC. This encodes CASSLVPGTDYSGANVLTF.